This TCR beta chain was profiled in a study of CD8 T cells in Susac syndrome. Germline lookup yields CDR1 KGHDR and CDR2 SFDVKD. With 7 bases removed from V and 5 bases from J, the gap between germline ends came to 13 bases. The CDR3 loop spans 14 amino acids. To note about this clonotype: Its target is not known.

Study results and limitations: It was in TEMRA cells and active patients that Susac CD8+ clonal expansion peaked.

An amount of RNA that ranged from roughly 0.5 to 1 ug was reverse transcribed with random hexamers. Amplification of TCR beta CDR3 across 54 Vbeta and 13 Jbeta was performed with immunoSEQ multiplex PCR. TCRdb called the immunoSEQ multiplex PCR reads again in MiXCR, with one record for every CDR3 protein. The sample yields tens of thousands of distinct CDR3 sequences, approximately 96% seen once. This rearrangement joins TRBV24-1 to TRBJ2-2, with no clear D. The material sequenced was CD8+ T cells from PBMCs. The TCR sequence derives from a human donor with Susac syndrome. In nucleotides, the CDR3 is TGTGCCACCAGCCCGATTCCAGGAACCGGGGAGCTGTTTTTT. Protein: CATSPIPGTGELFF.